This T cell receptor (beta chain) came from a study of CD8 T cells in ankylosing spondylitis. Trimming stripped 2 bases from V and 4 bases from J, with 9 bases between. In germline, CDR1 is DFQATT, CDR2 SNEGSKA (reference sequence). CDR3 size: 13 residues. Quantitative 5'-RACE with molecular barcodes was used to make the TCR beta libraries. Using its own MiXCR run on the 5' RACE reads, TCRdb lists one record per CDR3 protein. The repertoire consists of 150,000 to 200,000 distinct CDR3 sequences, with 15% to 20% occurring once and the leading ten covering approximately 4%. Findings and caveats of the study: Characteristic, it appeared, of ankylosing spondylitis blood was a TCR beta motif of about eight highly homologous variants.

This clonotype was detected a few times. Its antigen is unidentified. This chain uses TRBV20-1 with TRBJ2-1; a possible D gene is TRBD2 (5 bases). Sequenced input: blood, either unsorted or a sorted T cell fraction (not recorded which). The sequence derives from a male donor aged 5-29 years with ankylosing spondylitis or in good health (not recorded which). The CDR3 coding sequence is TGCAGTGCTAGACTCAGCGGATACAATGAGCAGTTCTTC. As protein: CSARLSGYNEQFF.